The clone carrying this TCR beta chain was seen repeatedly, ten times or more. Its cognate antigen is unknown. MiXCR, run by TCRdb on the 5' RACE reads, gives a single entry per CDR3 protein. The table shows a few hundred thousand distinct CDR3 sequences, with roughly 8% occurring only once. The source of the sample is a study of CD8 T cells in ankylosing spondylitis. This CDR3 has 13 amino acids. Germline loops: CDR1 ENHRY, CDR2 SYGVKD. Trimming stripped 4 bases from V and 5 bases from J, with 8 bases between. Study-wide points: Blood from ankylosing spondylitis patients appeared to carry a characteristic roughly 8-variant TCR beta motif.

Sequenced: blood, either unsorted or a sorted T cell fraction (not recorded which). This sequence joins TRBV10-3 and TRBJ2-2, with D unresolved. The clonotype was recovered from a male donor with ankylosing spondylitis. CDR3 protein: CAISGEPTGELFF. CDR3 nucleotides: TGTGCCATCAGTGGTGAACCGACCGGGGAGCTGTTTTTT.